Listed here is a single T cell receptor beta chain. According to the study, genomic DNA was the template for TCR beta VDJ and CDR3 profiling. TCRdb re-called the reads with MiXCR, one entry per CDR3 protein. In the table there are 200,000 to 250,000 distinct CDR3 sequences, 30% to 35% of which are singletons. The V segment lost 11 bases and the J segment 4 bases; nucleotides outside the gene matches: 17. Germline assignment: CDR1 LNHDA and CDR2 SQIVND (reference sequence). This CDR3 is 16 amino acids long. These data are taken from a study of CD8+CD57+ T cells in acquired aplastic anemia. The sequence was collected from a human donor in good health, serving as a control. Sequencing used sorted CD4+, CD8+, or CD8+CD57+ T cells (not recorded which) from PBMCs. The rearrangement uses TRBV19 and TRBJ1-2; 9 bases are shared with TRBD1. CDR3 sequence: CAGNPHQTGGFYGYTF. CDR3 nucleotide sequence: TGTGCCGGTAACCCCCATCAAACAGGGGGCTTCTATGGCTACACCTTC.